The sequence of this T cell receptor beta chain was determined in a study of T cell repertoires in cytomegalovirus infection. Study background: Shared public TCR beta signatures pointed to both CMV infection and a matching HLA type. The study's findings and limits: Dominating the ex vivo response were HLA-C-restricted CMV-specific TCR beta clonotypes. Carriage of CMV together with the relevant HLA was identifiable through cumulative public TCR beta family frequency.

The CDR3 has 15 amino acids. Trimming cost V 2 bases and J 0 bases, with 11 bases left between them. Germline lookup yields CDR1 SGHTA and CDR2 FQGTGA. Via MiXCR, TCRdb re-called the reads, giving one row per CDR3 protein. Of about 220,000 distinct CDR3 sequences listed, 30% to 45% are singletons. With respect to this clonotype: Its antigen is still unknown.

V and J are TRBV7-3 and TRBJ2-7, with D unclear. The sample consisted of CD8+ T cells from cultured PBMCs, taken from culture after CMV antigen stimulation. The receptor was derived from a human donor in good health (CMV status not recorded). Some clones in this sample may be carry-over from other donors' samples. CDR3 DNA: TGTGCCAGCAGCTTAGTAAGCCAAGGCTCCTACGAGCAGTACTTC. It specifies CASSLVSQGSYEQYF.